The table lists the clone carrying this T cell receptor beta chain with a few counts. Germline V CDR1 and CDR2: MDHEN, SYDVKM. V dropped 6 bases and J dropped 4 bases, with 15 bases sitting between them. The CDR3 length is 14 residues. The data originate from a study of T-cell reconstitution after alpha-beta-depleted transplantation in children. Researchers prepared the TCRbeta library using unique molecular identifiers, the study reports. One entry per CDR3 protein, called by TCRdb with MiXCR from the PCR reads. In the table there are 200,000 to 300,000 distinct CDR3 sequences, 12% of which are singletons.

This chain links TRBV28 with TRBJ2-5, with D possibly matching TRBD2 (7 bases). Sequenced here: PBMCs from the stem cell graft donor, sampled from the stem cell graft. This TCR was recovered from a human donor who donated a stem cell graft to a child with acute lymphoblastic leukemia. The CDR3 DNA reads TGTGCCAGCAGCAAGAGGGGGGGGGGAGAGACCCAGTACTTC. Amino acids: CASSKRGGGETQYF.